The entry that follows covers one TCR beta chain sequence. What it binds is unknown. Cells were CD45RO-negative CD62L-positive naive CD4 T cells sorted from PBMCs. The data were taken from a study of human versus mouse CDR3 diversity and MHC coevolution. General study findings and limits: Human T cells were selected on 5 to 7 MHC II alleles. Some 1.6 million TCR beta clonotypes were estimated for humans, the largest repertoire.

CDR3 length: 15 residues. From germline, CDR1 is SGHTA and CDR2 FQGNSA. The J segment lost 0 bases and the V segment lost 4 bases, leaving 6 bases of the junction unmatched. TCRdb's table, derived via immunoSEQ multiplex PCR, lists solely in-frame clones and lacks some. The sample records roughly 86,000 clones, roughly 93% being singletons. The sequence came from a person aged 30-69 years in good health. The sample taken for sequencing was naive CD4+ T cells from blood. The subset is: CD45RO-negative CD62L-positive naive CD4 T cells. The chain couples TRBV7-2 to TRBJ2-7; 7 nucleotides line up with TRBD1. The CDR3 loop reads CASSSLDRSSYEQYF. CDR3 DNA: TGTGCCAGCAGCTCGTTGGACAGGAGCTCCTACGAGCAGTACTTC.